This TCR beta chain was recorded in a study of shared clonotypes between healthy human individuals. CDR3 length: 13 residues. CDR1 and CDR2 from the germline V gene are MNHEY and SMNVEV (reference sequence). V lost 4 bases, J lost 0 bases, and 6 bases lay in between. CD45RO-negative CD8 cells positively selected for CCR7 made up the naive population, which excluded terminally differentiated effector memory CD45RA+ cells. Each replicate PCR on the sorted subsets used 150 to 200 ng DNA (about 30,000 T cell genomes). Profiling relied on immunoSEQ multiplex PCR, and the TCRdb table lists in-frame clones only, not all of them. The sample shows around 2,000,000 clones, approximately 94% of them seen only once.

Material for sequencing was naive CD8+ T cells from PBMCs. The receptor's source is a man younger than 35 in good health. Some clones in this sample may be carry-over from other donors' samples. The chain couples TRBV27 to TRBJ1-1; D is uncertain. This CDR3 reads CASSYGMNTEAFF. CDR3 coding DNA: TGTGCCAGCAGTTATGGGATGAACACTGAAGCTTTCTTT.